This T cell receptor (beta chain) comes out of a study of blood T cell repertoires in COVID-19. Study information: The study drew acute and convalescent COVID-19 samples from the United States, Italy and Spain. T cells, B-cell-depleted T cells, or PBMCs provided the cDNA or gDNA that served as material.

This clone was seen at least ten times. Seattle's enrolled individuals joined amid active infection and were then monitored longitudinally. As handled by the study authors: The authors estimated nucleated cell counts from reference gene primer amplification. Clones were read by immunoSEQ multiplex PCR, and TCRdb kept only the in-frame ones, dropping some. The V and J calls and clone size were taken over from that table, and D and trimming were inferred from the DNA. This table holds about 120,000 clones, around 89% found once. The CDR3 loop spans 13 amino acids. With 1 base removed from V and 6 bases from J, the gap between germline ends came to 9 bases. The germline CDR1 and CDR2 sequences are LGHNA and YNFKEQ.

What was sequenced was peripheral blood. The chain carries TRBV4-2 and TRBJ1-2; possibly TRBD1 for D (6 bases). The clonotype originates from a man aged 55 to 69 with COVID-19, enrolled during active disease. The CDR3 DNA sequence: TGTGCCAGCAGCCAAGCAGGGGCGGATGGCTACACCTTC. This sequence encodes CASSQAGADGYTF.